This T cell receptor (beta chain) was retrieved from a study of technical replicates of blood from several donors. Measured with immunoSEQ multiplex PCR; TCRdb has only the in-frame clones, and not every one. The sample comprises under 95,000 clones, nearly 98% of which are singletons, and roughly 0.16% rests with the top ten. Germline loops: CDR1 SGHRS, CDR2 YFSETQ. The length of the CDR3 is 17 residues. The V segment lost 2 bases and the J segment 3 bases; nucleotides outside the gene matches: 5. J is TRBJ1-4 and V is TRBV5-1; 12 bases line up with TRBD1. Sequenced material: T cells isolated from PBMCs. The receptor's source is a human donor in good health. This chain's CDR3 is CASSFGDRGPPNEKLFF. The CDR3 bases are TGCGCCAGCAGCTTCGGGGACAGGGGGCCGCCTAATGAAAAACTGTTTTTT.